The T cell receptor beta chain under discussion was sequenced for a study of T cell responses to AZD1222 COVID-19 vaccine. Notes on the study in general: The donor group comprised mostly white British people and more females; the analysis possibly underestimated clonal diversity.

On this clone itself: What it binds is not known.

The CDR3 is made up of 14 amino acids. CDR1 and CDR2 (germline): KGHSH, LQKENI. The V gene lost 6 bases and the J gene lost 7 bases, with 16 bases spanning the gap. Sequenced by immunoSEQ multiplex PCR; TCRdb stores in-frame clones only, minus some. Here the sample spans 100,000 or so clones, approximately 89% being singletons. This sequence was found in an adult who received the AZD1222 COVID-19 vaccine. V usage is TRBV18 and J usage is TRBJ2-1; D not resolved. The sample in question was peripheral blood, obtained 28 days after the second AZD1222 dose. As DNA, the CDR3 is TGTGCCAGCTCCTTCGGAGAGGTCAGGAATGAGCAGTTCTTC. As protein: CASSFGEVRNEQFF.